This T cell receptor (beta chain) was observed in a study of cytomegalovirus exposure and HLA in healthy donors. The germline V gene encodes CDR1 MNHEY and CDR2 SVGAGI. The CDR3 runs 15 residues. With V trimmed by 6 bases and J by 2 bases, 7 bases remained unmatched. Here immunoSEQ multiplex PCR was the method, and the copy in TCRdb shows in-frame clones only, minus some. The sample carries approximately 130,000 clones, approximately 90% recorded once. This sequence was found in a woman aged 18-30 years in good health and CMV-seronegative. Material for sequencing was PBMCs. The rearrangement links TRBV6-5 to TRBJ2-7; 10 bases are shared with TRBD2. CDR3 in DNA: TGTGCCAGCAGACGGACTAGCGGCCGTCCCTACGAGCAGTACTTC. Translation: CASRRTSGRPYEQYF.